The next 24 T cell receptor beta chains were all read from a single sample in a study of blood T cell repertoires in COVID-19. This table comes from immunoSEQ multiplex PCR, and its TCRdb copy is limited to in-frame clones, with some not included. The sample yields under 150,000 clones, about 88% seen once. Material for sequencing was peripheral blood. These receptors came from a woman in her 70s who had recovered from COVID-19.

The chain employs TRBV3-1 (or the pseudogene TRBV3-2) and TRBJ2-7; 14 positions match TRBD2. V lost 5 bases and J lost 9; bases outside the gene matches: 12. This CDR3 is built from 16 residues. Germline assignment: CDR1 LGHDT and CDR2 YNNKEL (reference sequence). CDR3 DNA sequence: TGTGCCAGCAGCACTCAGGGACTAGCGGGAGCCTCCGGGCAGTACTTC. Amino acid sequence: CASSTQGLAGASGQYF.

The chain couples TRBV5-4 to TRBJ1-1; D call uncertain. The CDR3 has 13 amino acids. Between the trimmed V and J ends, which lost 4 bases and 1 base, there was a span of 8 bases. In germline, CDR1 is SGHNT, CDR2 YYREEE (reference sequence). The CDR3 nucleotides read TGTGCCAGCAGCCCACCGGGGAACACTGAAGCTTTCTTT. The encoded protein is CASSPPGNTEAFF.

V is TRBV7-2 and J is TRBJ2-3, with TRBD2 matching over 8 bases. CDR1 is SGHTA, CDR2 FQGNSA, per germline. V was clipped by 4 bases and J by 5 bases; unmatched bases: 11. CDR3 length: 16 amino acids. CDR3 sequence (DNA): TGTGCCAGCAGCTCCAACTTAGCGGGAATGAGAGATACGCAGTATTTT. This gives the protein CASSSNLAGMRDTQYF.

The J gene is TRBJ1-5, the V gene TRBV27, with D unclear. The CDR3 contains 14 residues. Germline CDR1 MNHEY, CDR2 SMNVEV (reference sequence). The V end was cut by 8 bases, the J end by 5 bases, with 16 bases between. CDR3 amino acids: CASSFGHQDQPQHF. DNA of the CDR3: TGTGCCAGCTCCTTTGGGCACCAAGATCAGCCCCAGCATTTT.

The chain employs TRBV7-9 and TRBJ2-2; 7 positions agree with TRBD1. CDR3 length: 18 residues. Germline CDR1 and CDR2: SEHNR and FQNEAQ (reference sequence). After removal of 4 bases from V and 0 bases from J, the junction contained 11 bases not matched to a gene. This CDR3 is CASSSPRGGSANTGELFF. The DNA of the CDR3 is TGTGCCAGCAGCTCGCCCCGAGGGGGCTCCGCGAACACCGGGGAGCTGTTTTTT.

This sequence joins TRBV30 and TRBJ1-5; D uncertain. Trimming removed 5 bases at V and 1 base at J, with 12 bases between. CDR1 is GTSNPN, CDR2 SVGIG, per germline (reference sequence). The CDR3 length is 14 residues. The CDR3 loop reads CAWGEGLSNQPQHF. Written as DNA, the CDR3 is TGTGCCTGGGGGGAGGGTTTAAGCAATCAGCCCCAGCATTTT.

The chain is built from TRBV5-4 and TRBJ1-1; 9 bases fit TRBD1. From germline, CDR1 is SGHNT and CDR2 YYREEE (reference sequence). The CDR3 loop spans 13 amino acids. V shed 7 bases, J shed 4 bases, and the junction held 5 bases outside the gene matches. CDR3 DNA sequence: TGTGCCAGCTGGGGACAGGGTGGCACTGAAGCTTTCTTT. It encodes CASWGQGGTEAFF.

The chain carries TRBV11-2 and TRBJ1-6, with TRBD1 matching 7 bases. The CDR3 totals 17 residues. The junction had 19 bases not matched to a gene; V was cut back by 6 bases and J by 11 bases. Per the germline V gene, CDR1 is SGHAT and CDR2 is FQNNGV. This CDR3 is CASSEPGRGQLNPPLHF. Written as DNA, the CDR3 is TGTGCCAGCAGTGAACCGGGGCGGGGACAGTTAAATCCACCCCTCCACTTT.

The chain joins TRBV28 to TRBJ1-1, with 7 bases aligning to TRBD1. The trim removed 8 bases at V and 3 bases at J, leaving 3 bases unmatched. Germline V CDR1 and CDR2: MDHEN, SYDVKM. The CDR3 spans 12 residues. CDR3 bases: TGTGCCAGCGGACAGGCCGACACTGAAGCTTTCTTT. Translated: CASGQADTEAFF.

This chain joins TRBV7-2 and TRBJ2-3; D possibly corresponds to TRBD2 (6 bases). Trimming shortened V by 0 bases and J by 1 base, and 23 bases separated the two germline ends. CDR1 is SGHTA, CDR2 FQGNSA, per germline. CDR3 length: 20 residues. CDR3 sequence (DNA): TGTGCCAGCAGCTTAGCGCCGATTGGGTCGCGGAGGGGCCGCACAGATACGCAGTATTTT. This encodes CASSLAPIGSRRGRTDTQYF.

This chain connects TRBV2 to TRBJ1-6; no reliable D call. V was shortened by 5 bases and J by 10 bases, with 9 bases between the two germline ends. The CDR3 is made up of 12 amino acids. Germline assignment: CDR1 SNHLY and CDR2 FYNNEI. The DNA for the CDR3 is TGTGCCAGCAGTCTCTTGGGCTCACCCCTCCACTTT. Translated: CASSLLGSPLHF.

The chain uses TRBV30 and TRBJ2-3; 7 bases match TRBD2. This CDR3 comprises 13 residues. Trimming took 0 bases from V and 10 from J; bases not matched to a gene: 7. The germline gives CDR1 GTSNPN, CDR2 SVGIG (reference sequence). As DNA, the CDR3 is TGTGCCTGGAGTGTAAGCGGGAAGGATGCGCAGTATTTT. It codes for CAWSVSGKDAQYF.

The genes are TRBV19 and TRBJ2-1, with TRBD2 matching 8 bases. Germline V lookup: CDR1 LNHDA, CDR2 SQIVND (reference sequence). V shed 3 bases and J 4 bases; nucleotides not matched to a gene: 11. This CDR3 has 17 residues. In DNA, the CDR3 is TGTGCCAGTAGTATGATCCCCGGCGGGGGGCCATACAATGAGCAGTTCTTC. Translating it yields CASSMIPGGGPYNEQFF.

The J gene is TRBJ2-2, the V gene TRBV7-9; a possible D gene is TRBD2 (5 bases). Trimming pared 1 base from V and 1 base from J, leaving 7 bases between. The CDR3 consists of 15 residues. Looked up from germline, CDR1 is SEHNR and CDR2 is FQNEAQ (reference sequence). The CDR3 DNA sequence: TGTGCCAGCAGCTTAGGCGGGTTGAACACCGGGGAGCTGTTTTTT. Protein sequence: CASSLGGLNTGELFF.

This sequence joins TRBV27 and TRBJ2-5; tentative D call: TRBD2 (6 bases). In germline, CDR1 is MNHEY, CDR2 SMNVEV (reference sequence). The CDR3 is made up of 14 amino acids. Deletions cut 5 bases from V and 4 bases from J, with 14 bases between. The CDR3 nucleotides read TGTGCCAGCAGTAAAAGGAGGGGAGTAGAGACCCAGTACTTC. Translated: CASSKRRGVETQYF.

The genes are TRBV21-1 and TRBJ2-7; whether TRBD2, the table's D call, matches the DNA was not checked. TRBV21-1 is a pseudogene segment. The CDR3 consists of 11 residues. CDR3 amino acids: CASSTLYEQYF. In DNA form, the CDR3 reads TGTGCCAGCAGCACTCTCTACGAGCAGTACTTC.

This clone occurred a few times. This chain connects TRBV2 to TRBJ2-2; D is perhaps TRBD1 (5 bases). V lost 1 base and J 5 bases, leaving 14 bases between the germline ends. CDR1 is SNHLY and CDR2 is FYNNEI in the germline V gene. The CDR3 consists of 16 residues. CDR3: CASSEVGLGKTGELFF. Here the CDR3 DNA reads TGTGCCAGCAGTGAAGTGGGGCTAGGAAAGACCGGGGAGCTGTTTTTT.

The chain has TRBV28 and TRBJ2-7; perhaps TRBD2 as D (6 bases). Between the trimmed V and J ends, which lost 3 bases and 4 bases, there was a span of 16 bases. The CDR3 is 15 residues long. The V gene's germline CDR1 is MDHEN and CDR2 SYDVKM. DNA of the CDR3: TGTGCCAGCAGTTTGGGAGGATCCCTTTATTACGAGCAGTACTTC. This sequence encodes CASSLGGSLYYEQYF. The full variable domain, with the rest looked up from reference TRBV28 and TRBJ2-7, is DVKVTQSSRYLVKRTGEKVFLECVQDMDHENMFWYRQDPGLGLRLIYFSYDVKMKEKGDIPEGYSVSREKKERFSLILESASTNQTSMYLCASSLGGSLYYEQYFGPGTRLTVT.

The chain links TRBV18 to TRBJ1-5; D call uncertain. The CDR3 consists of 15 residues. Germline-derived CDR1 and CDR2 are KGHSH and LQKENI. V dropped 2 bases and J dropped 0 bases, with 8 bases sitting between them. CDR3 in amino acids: CASSPEVNSNQPQHF. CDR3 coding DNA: TGTGCCAGCTCACCAGAGGTTAATAGCAATCAGCCCCAGCATTTT.

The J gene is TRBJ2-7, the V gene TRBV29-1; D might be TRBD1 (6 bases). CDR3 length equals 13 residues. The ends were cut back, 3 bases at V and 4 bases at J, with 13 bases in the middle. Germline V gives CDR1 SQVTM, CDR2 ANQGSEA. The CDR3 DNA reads TGCAGCGTTGACGTCAGGGGTGGGTACGAGCAGTACTTC. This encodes CSVDVRGGYEQYF.

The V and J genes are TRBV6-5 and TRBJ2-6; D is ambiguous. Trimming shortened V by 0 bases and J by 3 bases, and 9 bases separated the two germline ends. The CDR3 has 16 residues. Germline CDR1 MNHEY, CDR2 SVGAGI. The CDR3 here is CASSYSMSGGANVLTF. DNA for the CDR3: TGTGCCAGCAGTTACTCGATGTCGGGTGGGGCCAACGTCCTGACTTTC.

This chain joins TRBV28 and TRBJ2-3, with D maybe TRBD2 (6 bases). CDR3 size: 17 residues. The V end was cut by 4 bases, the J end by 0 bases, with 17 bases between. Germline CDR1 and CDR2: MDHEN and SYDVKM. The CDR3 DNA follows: TGTGCCAGCAGTTCCCCCCGGGTGCGGGGTAGCACAGATACGCAGTATTTT. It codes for CASSSPRVRGSTDTQYF. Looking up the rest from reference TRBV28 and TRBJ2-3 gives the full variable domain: DVKVTQSSRYLVKRTGEKVFLECVQDMDHENMFWYRQDPGLGLRLIYFSYDVKMKEKGDIPEGYSVSREKKERFSLILESASTNQTSMYLCASSSPRVRGSTDTQYFGPGTRLTVL.

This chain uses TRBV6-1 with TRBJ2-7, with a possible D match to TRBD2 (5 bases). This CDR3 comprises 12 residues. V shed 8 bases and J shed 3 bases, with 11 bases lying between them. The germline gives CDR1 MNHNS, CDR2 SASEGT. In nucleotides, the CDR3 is TGTGCCAGCTCGGCCCGGGGCTACGAGCAGTACTTC. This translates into CASSARGYEQYF.

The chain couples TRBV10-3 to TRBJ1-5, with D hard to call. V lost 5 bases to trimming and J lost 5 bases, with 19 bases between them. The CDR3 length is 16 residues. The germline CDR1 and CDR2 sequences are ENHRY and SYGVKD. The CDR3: CAISSLMSLTDQPQHF. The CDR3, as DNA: TGTGCCATCAGTTCTCTTATGTCCCTCACGGATCAGCCCCAGCATTTT.